This T cell receptor beta chain was captured by sequencing in a study of cytomegalovirus exposure and HLA in healthy donors. Overall study findings and caveats: V- and J-gene trimming of TCR beta was linked (in a later analysis) to a missense DCLRE1C variant. High sensitivity and specificity were reportedly achieved when the classifier diagnosed cytomegalovirus status. Rates of TCR association differed by HLA locus in a later analysis, with DRB1 highest and HLA-C lowest.

The PCR ran on 60 Vbeta and 13 Jbeta primers. TCRdb's copy holds only in-frame clones and misses some; the assay was immunoSEQ multiplex PCR. The data contain about 130,000 clones, just under 75% of them singletons. The length of the CDR3 is 16 residues. Deletions cut 7 bases from V and 8 bases from J, with 25 bases between. Germline V gene lookup returns CDR1 MDHEN and CDR2 SYDVKM. Worth noting for this clone: Its antigen is still unknown.

The receptor was isolated from a man aged 35 to 55 in good health and CMV-seropositive. The gene calls are TRBV28 and TRBJ2-3, with D maybe TRBD1 (8 bases). The sample comprised PBMCs. DNA of the CDR3: TGTGCCAGCAAAAGGGAGGGGACAGGATCAAGAGGTACGCAGTATTTT. It specifies CASKREGTGSRGTQYF.